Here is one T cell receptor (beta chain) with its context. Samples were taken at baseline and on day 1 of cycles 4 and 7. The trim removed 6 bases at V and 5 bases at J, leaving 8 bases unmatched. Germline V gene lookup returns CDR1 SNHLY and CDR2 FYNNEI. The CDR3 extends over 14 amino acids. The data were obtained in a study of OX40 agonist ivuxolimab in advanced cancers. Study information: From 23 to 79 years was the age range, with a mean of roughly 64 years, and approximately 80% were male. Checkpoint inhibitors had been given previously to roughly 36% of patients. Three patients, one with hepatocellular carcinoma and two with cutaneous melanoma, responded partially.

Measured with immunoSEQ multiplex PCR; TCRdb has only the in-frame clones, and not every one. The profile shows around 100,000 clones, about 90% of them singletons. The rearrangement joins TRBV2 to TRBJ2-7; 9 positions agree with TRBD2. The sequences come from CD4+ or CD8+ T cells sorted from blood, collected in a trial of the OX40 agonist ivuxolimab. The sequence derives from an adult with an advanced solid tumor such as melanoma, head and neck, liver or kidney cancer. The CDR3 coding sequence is TGTGCCAGCAGGGGCGGGGGGGCCCTAAACGAGCAGTACTTC. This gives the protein CASRGGGALNEQYF.